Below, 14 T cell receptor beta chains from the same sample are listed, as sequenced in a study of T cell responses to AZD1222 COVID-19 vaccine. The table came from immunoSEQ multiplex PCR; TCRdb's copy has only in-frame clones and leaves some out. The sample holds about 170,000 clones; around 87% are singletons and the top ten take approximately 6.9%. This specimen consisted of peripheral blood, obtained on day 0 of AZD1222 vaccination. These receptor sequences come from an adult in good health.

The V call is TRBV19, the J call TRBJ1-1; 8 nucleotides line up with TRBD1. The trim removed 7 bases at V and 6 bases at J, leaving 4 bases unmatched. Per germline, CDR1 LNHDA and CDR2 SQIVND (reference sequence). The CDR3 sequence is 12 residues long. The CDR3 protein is CASTPTGAEAFF. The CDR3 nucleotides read TGTGCCAGTACCCCGACAGGGGCTGAAGCTTTCTTT. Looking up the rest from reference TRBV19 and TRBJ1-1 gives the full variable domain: DGGITQSPKYLFRKEGQNVTLSCEQNLNHDAMYWYRQDPGQGLRLIYYSQIVNDFQKGDIAEGYSVSREKKESFPLTVTSAQKNPTAFYLCASTPTGAEAFFGQGTRLTVV.

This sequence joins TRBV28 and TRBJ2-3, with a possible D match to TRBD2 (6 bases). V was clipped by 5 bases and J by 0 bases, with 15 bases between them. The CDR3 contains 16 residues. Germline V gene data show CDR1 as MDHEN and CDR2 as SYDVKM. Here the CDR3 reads CASSNGGATSTDTQYF. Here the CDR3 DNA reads TGTGCCAGCAGTAACGGCGGGGCTACTAGCACAGATACGCAGTATTTT.

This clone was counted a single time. CDR3 sequence (DNA): TGTGCCAGCAGCCCCCGGACAGGGCGTTCCTACAATGAGCAGTTCTTC. Residues: CASSPRTGRSYNEQFF. V is TRBV7-3 and J is TRBJ2-1, with 8 bases lining up with TRBD1. The junction had 7 bases not matched to a gene; V was cut back by 5 bases and J by 1 base. The CDR3 totals 16 residues. In germline, CDR1 is SGHTA, CDR2 FQGTGA.

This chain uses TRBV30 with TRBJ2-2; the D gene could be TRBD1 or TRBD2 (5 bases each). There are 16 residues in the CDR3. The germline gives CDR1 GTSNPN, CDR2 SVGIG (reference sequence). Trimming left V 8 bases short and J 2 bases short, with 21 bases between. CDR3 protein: CAQRKRDPINTGELFF. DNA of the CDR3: TGTGCCCAAAGAAAAAGGGACCCAATAAACACCGGGGAGCTGTTTTTT. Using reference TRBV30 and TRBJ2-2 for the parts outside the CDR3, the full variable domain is SQTIHQWPATLVQPVGSPLSLECTVEGTSNPNLYWYRQAAGRGLQLLFYSVGIGQISSEVPQNLSASRPQDRQFILSSKKLLLSDSGFYLCAQRKRDPINTGELFFGEGSRLTVL.

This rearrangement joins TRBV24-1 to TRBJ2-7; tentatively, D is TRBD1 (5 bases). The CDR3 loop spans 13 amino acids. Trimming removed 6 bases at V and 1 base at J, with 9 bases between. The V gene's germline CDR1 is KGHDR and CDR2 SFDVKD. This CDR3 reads CATSPQGSYEQYF. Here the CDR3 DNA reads TGTGCCACCAGTCCTCAGGGTTCCTACGAGCAGTACTTC.

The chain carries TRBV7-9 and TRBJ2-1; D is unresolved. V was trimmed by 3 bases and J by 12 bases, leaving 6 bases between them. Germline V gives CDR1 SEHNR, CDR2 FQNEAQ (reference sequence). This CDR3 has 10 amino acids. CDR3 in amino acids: CASSLEWQFF. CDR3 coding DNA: TGTGCCAGCAGCTTGGAGTGGCAGTTCTTC.

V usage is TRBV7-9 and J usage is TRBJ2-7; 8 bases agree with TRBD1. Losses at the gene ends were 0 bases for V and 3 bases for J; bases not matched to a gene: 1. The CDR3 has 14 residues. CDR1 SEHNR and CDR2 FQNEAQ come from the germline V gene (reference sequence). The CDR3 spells CASSLADRDYEQYF. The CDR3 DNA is TGTGCCAGCAGCTTAGCGGACAGGGACTACGAGCAGTACTTC.

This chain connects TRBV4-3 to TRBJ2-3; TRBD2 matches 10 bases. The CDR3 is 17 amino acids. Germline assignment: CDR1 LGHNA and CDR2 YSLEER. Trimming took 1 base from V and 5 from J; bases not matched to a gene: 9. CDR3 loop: CASSQVYSGGAKDTQYF. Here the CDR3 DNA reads TGCGCCAGCAGCCAAGTCTACAGCGGGGGGGCGAAAGATACGCAGTATTTT.

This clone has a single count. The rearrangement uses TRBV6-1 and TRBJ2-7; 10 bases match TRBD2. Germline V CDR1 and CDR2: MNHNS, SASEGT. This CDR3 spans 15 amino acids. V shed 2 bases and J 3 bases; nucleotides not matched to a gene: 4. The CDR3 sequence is CASSESSGGFYEQYV. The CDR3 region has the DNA TGTGCCAGCAGTGAATCTAGCGGGGGTTTCTACGAGCAGTACGTC.

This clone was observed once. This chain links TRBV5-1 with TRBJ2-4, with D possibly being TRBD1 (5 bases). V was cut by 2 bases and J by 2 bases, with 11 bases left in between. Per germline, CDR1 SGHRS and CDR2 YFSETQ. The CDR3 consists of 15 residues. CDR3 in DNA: TGCGCCAGCAGCTTAACAGGACCGACCAAAAACATTCAGTACTTC. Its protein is CASSLTGPTKNIQYF.

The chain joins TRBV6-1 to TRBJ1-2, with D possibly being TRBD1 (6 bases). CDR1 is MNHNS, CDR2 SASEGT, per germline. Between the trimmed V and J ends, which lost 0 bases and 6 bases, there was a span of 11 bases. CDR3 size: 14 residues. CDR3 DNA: TGTGCCAGCAGTGAAGCTTCAGGGGCGAATGGCTACACCTTC. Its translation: CASSEASGANGYTF.

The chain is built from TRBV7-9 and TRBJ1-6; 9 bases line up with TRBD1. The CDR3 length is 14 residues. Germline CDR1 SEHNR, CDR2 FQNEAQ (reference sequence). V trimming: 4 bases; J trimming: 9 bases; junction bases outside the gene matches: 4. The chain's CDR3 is CASSSGTGFSPLHF. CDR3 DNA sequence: TGTGCCAGCAGCTCGGGGACAGGGTTTTCACCCCTCCACTTT.

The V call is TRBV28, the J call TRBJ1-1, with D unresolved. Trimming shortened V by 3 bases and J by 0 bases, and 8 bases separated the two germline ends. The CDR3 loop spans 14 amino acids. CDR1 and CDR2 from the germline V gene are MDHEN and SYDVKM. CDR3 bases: TGTGCCAGCAGTTTGACCCAGATGAACACTGAAGCTTTCTTT. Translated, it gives CASSLTQMNTEAFF.

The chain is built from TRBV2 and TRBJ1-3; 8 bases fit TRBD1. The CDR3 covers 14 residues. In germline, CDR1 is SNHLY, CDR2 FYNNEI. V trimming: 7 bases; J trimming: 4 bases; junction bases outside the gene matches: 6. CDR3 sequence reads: CASTLDREGNTIYF. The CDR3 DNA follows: TGTGCCAGCACCTTGGACAGGGAAGGAAACACCATATATTTT.